The following is a T cell receptor (beta chain) sequence with its context. Its antigen is currently not known. No qualities accompany the bases; no much larger clone lies one base away. The library came from the immunoSEQ multiplex PCR assay. RNA was extracted from all samples and reverse transcribed into cDNA as template for TCR sequencing. SuperScript III was used for first-strand cDNA synthesis, primed with a 2:1 mix of oligo-dT and random hexamers. A synthetic immune receptor repertoire was used to measure amplification bias, and any remaining bias was corrected computationally. The paper's processing steps were these. Raw reads were preprocessed to remove errors, and CDR3 was defined according to IMGT conventions as the region from the conserved cysteine to phenylalanine. Clonality was computed by normalizing Shannon entropy by log2 of the number of productive unique TCRs and subtracting the result from 1. Scalp TCRbeta sequences were cross-referenced with sorted blood CD4 and CD8 repertoires so that the CD4 or CD8 identity of scalp clones could be inferred. The immuneACCESS repertoire file appears here via TCRdb, limited to in-frame rearrangements. These files lack a portion of the clones; in checked studies, under half of the deficit traces to unresolved V genes, and the cause of the others is not known. V and J calls and clone size come straight from that table; D and trimming were deduced from the DNA. This sample lists approximately 150,000 clones; less than 65% were detected once. Less than 40% of the sample comes from the top ten.

The data are from a study of CD8+ T cells in alopecia areata listed by TCRdb under 2018. Background for the entire study: High-throughput TCRbeta sequencing was used to examine T cell clonal expansion in alopecia areata in both the C3H/HeJ mouse model and human patients. Scalp clonality was compared across normal scalp (n=4), patchy alopecia areata scalp (n=8), and alopecia totalis/universalis scalp (n=8). Scalp tissue and sorted CD4+ and CD8+ peripheral blood T cells from patchy and totalis/universalis alopecia areata patients and from healthy controls were covered by human TCRbeta sequencing. RNA was extracted with the PAXgene miRNA kit for fixed scalp, the miRNeasy kit for PBMCs, and the RNeasy kit for mouse skin. Amplification of TCRbeta CDR3 regions was done by immunoSEQ multiplex PCR using 35 Vbeta forward primers and 13 Jbeta reverse primers.

PBMCs were isolated by density centrifugation and stained for CD3, CD4 and CD8, and CD4+ and CD8+ T cells were sorted on a FACSAria. Scalp biopsies and blood samples were obtained from unaffected controls. The paper's findings and limits, for the study overall: Compared with mice, TCR sequences shared between patients were less clear, possibly partly because of HLA diversity across the patient population. Resident alphabeta T cells in normal human skin are also sequenced, complicating scalp TCR repertoire analysis, unlike mouse skin dominated by gammadelta T cells. Compared with normal scalp, lesional scalp had higher clonality and more expanded CD8+ clones, particularly in alopecia totalis/universalis, a pattern that suggests antigenic drive.

V is clipped by 1 base and J by 6 bases, and the sequence between their germline boundaries is 10 bases long. Inclusive of the bounding cysteine and phenylalanine, the CDR3 is 13 residues long. Only the CDR3 DNA stays, 39 bases, in frame from base 1. The germline V gene (reference sequence) specifies LNHDA as CDR1 and SQIVND as CDR2. The sequenced material came from CD8+ T cells sorted from blood. The chain is made from TRBV19 and TRBJ2-7; no D gene is confidently identified. The clonotype comes from a human donor in good health. The DNA sequence follows: TGTGCCAGTAGTATAGTTGAAGTATCCGAGCAGTACTTC. Its product reads: CASSIVEVSEQYF.